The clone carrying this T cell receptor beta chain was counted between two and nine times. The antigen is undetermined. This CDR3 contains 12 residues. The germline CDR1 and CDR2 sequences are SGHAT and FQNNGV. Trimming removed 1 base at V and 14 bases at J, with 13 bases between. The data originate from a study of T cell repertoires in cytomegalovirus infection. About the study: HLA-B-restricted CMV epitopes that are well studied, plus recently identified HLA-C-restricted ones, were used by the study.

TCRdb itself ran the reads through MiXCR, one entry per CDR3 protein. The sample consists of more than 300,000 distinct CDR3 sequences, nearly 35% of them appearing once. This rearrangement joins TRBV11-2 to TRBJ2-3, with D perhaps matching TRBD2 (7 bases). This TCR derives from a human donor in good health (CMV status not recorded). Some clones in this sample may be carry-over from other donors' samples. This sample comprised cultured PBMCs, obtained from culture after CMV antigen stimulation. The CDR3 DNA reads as TGTGCCAGCAGCTTAGTGGCGGGGGCTCGGTATTTT. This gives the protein CASSLVAGARYF.